Included here is one T cell receptor (beta chain) sequence, with context. This clone was counted between two and nine times. The antigen this receptor binds is unknown. No base quality values were provided; no much bigger clone lies one nucleotide off. This specimen comes from a study of blood T cell repertoires in COVID-19 (dated by TCRdb to 2020 to 2022). As for the study more broadly: Collaborator samples came from the United States, Italy and Spain and covered acute and convalescent phases of COVID-19. The material from the prospective study consisted of cDNA or gDNA derived from T cells, B-cell-depleted T cells, or PBMCs. Deeply sampled blood TCRbeta repertoires from subjects exposed to, actively infected with, or recovered from COVID-19 were included in the dataset. The repertoires were released in a freely available public database intended as a resource for research on the immune response to SARS-CoV-2. The samples were drawn from the first 160 participants of the ongoing ImmuneRACE study and from over 950 subjects provided by 6 global collaborators. A de-identified subject ID, COVID-19 status, age in years and sex were almost always included in the sample metadata. Where available, HLA class I and class II types were taken from metadata supplied by the sample provider and were not determined by assay-based typing.

Study-wide conclusions, independent of this receptor: The quantity of clinical and demographic metadata differed by source and by participant and was supplied without curation.

TCRbeta CDR3 regions were amplified from genomic DNA by means of the immunoSEQ Assay, a bias-controlled multiplex PCR. As for the authors' bioinformatics: The number of nucleated cells in each sample was estimated from the amplification of reference gene primers within the assay. To quantify the absolute abundance of each unique TCRbeta CDR3 rearrangement, sequence reads were collapsed and filtered. For each sample, productive Simpson clonality was calculated as the square root of Simpson's diversity index over productive rearrangements. Held by TCRdb, this immuneACCESS table contains in-frame sequences only and omits some clones. Under half of the omission traces to an unresolved V gene where checked; the cause of the rest is unknown. V and J calls and clone size follow that table, whereas D and trimming were derived from the DNA. Counted in this sample were fewer than 300,000 clones; nearly 90% of them appeared once. The ten top clones hold roughly 0.8% of the sample.

The collaborating institutions used their own protocols to collect whole blood in K2EDTA tubes. For TCRbeta analysis, collaborators shipped samples as frozen whole blood, isolated PBMCs, or DNA extracted from either of those sample types. The junction shows trimming of 0 bases on V and 3 bases on J, plus 23 bases between the germline ends. From the cysteine through the phenylalanine, the CDR3 covers 19 amino acids. The only DNA kept is the CDR3, 57 bases in frame from the first base. Per the germline V gene (reference sequence), GTSNPN is the CDR1 and SVGIG is the CDR2. This TCR came from a woman aged 25 to 39 with acute or convalescent COVID-19. Sequenced input: peripheral blood. The rearranged segments are TRBV30 and TRBJ2-2, with a weak D call of TRBD2 (5 bases match). The DNA sequence is given as TGTGCCTGGAGTGTATTCGTTGGTGGACTCCGGCCGTACACCGGGGAGCTGTTTTTT. Its protein reads: CAWSVFVGGLRPYTGELFF.